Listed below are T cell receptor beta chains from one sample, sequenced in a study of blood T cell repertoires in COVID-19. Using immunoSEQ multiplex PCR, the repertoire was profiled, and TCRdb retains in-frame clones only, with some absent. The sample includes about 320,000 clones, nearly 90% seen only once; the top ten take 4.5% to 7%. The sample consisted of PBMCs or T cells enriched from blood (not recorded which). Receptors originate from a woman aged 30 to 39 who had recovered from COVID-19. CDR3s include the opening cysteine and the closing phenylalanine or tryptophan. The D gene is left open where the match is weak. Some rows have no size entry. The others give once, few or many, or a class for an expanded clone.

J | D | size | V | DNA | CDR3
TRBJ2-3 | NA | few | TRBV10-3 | TGTGCCATCAGTGAGTATCCAAACACAGATACGCAGTATTTT | CAISEYPNTDTQYF
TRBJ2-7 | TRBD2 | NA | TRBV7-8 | TGTGCCAGCAGCGCCAGTACTAGCGGGGGAGTCGAGCAGTACTTC | CASSASTSGGVEQYF
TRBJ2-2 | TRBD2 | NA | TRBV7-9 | TGTGCCAGCAGCCCGCACGCGGGGGGGTTAAAAAACACCGGGGAGCTGTTTTTT | CASSPHAGGLKNTGELFF
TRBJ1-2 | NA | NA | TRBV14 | TGTGCCAGCAGAGTTCAGGGCAGCTATGGCTACACCTTC | CASRVQGSYGYTF
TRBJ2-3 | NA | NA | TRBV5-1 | TGCGCCAGCAGCTTGGGGGGGCACCGCACAGATACGCAGTATTTT | CASSLGGHRTDTQYF
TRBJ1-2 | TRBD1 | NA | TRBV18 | TGTGCCAGCTCACCAGATCCAGGGGGCTATGGCTACACCTTC | CASSPDPGGYGYTF
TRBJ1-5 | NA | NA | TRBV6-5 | TGTGCCAGCAGTTACTCGCGGATATCTCAGCCCCAGCATTTT | CASSYSRISQPQHF
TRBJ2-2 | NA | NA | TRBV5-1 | TGCGCCAGCAGCCTGGAGGGGACAGCCAACACCGGGGAGCTGTTTTTT | CASSLEGTANTGELFF
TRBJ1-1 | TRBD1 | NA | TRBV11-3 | TGTGCCAGCGGACAGGGGGCCGGGACTGAAGCTTTCTTT | CASGQGAGTEAFF
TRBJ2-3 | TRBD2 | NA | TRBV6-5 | TGTGCCAGCAGTTACCGCGGGGGGCCGACAGATACGCAGTATTTT | CASSYRGGPTDTQYF
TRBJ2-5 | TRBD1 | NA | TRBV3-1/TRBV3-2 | TGTGCCAGCACCGAAATGCGACAGGGGGGCGAGACCCAGTACTTC | CASTEMRQGGETQYF
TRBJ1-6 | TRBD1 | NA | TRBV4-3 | TGCGCCAGCAGCCAGGCAGGGGGTGGCTCCTATAATTCACCCCTCCACTTT | CASSQAGGGSYNSPLHF
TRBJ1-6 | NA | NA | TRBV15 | TGTGCCACCAGAAATTTATCCTTATATAATTCACCCCTCCACTTT | CATRNLSLYNSPLHF
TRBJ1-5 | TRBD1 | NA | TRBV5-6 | TGTGCCAGCAGCGCAAGACAGGGGGCCTATCAGCCCCAGCATTTT | CASSARQGAYQPQHF
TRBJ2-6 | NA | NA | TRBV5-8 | TGTGCCAGCAGCGGAGGGTCTGGGGCCAACGTCCTGACTTTC | CASSGGSGANVLTF
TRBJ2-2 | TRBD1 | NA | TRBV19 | TGTGCCAGTAGTGGAAGGACAGGGGGTCCCGGGGAGCTGTTTTTT | CASSGRTGGPGELFF
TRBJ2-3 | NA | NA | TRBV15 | TGTGCCACCAGCCGGCGGTCGGCGGGGGATACGCAGTATTTT | CATSRRSAGDTQYF
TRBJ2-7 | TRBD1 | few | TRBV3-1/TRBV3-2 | TGTGCCAGCAGCCAAGATTTGGGACAGGCCACCTACGAGCAGTACTTC | CASSQDLGQATYEQYF
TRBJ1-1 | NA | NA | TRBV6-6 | TGTGCCAGCAGTTACGGTACAGGGCTGAACACTGAAGCTTTCTTT | CASSYGTGLNTEAFF
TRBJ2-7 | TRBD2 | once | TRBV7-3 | TGTGCCAGCAGCTTAATTAGCGGGGGGGCCTACGAGCAGTACTTC | CASSLISGGAYEQYF
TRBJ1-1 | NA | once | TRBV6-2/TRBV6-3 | TGTGCCAGCAGTCATGGGACAAGTAACACTGAAGCTTTCTTT | CASSHGTSNTEAFF
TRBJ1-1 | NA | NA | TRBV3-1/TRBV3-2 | TGTGCCAGCAGCCAAAAGCGGAACACTGAAGCTTTCTTT | CASSQKRNTEAFF